This T cell receptor beta chain was retrieved from a study of shared clonotypes between healthy human individuals. Using immunoSEQ multiplex PCR, the repertoire was profiled, and TCRdb retains in-frame clones only, with some absent. The sample lists about 460,000 clones, 77% occurring once. The germline CDR1 and CDR2 sequences are SQVTM and ANQGSEA. This CDR3 contains 12 residues. The ends lost 7 bases at V and 5 bases at J; junction bases unmatched: 5. The sequence derives from a woman between 40 and 50 years old in good health. Some clones in this sample may be carry-over from other donors' samples. The chain has TRBV29-1 and TRBJ2-7, with 10 bases lining up with TRBD1. The source material was PBMCs. Here the CDR3 reads CSAGQGDNEQYF. As DNA, the CDR3 is TGCAGCGCCGGACAGGGGGACAACGAGCAGTACTTC.